This T cell receptor (beta chain) was captured in a study of CD8 T cells in Susac syndrome (dated 2019 in TCRdb). Background for the entire study: Repertoire sequencing was used to test whether CD8+ T cell activation and differentiation in Susac syndrome was antigen driven. Clonality of the CD8+ T cell repertoire was compared between more than 9 healthy donors, approximately 14 Susac syndrome patients and some 15 multiple sclerosis patients.

The investigation overall reported the following: The study acknowledged that relatively few individuals were included in the TCR sequencing and HLA analysis.

Peripheral blood CD8+ and CD4+ T cells from healthy donors, Susac syndrome patients and multiple sclerosis patients were profiled by high-throughput TCR beta sequencing. Healthy donors were included as age- and sex-matched controls. CD8+ TEMRA cells were enriched by FACS, while bulk CD8+ and CD4+ T cells were purified by magnetic negative isolation. Blood was drawn into EDTA tubes, processed within 24 hours, and PBMCs were isolated by density gradient centrifugation. PBMCs intended for TCR sequencing were cryopreserved in liquid nitrogen and thawed later in a water bath at 37 degrees C. Purity of sorted or isolated CD4+, CD8+ and CD8+ TEMRA cells was at least 90%. RNA was extracted using the RNeasy kit, and roughly 0.45 to 1 microgram was reverse transcribed with random hexamers. The immunoSEQ multiplex PCR assay, which covers 54 Vbeta and 13 Jbeta segments, was used to amplify TCR beta CDR3 regions. Bias from PCR amplification was corrected by using a synthetic template baseline for primer optimization and for computational correction. The source study handled its data this way. Reads were annotated to V, D and J genes according to IMGT and were analyzed with immunoSEQ Analyzer, with only productive sequences retained. Clonality was computed as one minus Shannon entropy normalized by log2 of the number of productive unique sequences. For each patient and control, public and private clones were evaluated among the 100 most prevalent clones. Clones were defined as Susac-specific when absent from the healthy and MS cohorts, from 1052 published viral clones and from other ImmuneACCESS disease sequences. Starting from the raw public reads, TCRdb applied fastp trimming at Q25, assembled clones with MiXCR and retained in-frame beta chains. Rows are combined by CDR3 protein, so each entry shows the most common genes and DNA. These V and J calls originate from TCRdb's pipeline instead of the authors' own analysis. Counted in this sample were 15,000 to 20,000 distinct CDR3 sequences; approximately 95% of them appeared once. The ten largest make up about 0.21% of the sample.

The germline V gene (reference sequence) sets CDR1 to GTSNPN and CDR2 to SVGIG. Trimming leaves V shorter by 1 base and J shorter by 7 bases, with the junction holding 6 bases beyond the gene matches. There are 13 amino acids in the CDR3, from cysteine to phenylalanine inclusive. CDR3 DNA is the only sequence kept; it has 39 bases, read in frame from the first base. In the case of this clonotype: Its antigen is unknown. Base qualities are missing; no much larger clone stands one base away.

The chain is encoded by TRBV30 joined to TRBJ1-2; 7 nucleotides in the junction match TRBD1. The clonotype originates from a human donor in good health. Sequences were obtained from CD8+ T cells from PBMCs. The DNA sequence reads TGTGCCTGGAGTGAAGAGGGGGCTCGTGGCTACACCTTC. Its protein product is CAWSEEGARGYTF.